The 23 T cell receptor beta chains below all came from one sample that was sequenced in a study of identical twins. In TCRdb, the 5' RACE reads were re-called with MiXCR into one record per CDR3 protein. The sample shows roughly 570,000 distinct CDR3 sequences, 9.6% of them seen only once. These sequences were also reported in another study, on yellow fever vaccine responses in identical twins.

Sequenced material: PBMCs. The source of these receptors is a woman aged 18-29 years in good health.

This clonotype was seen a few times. Here the CDR3 DNA reads TGTGCCAGCTCACCAGCCTCCATCTTCACCTACGAGCAGTACTTC. This encodes CASSPASIFTYEQYF. The V call is TRBV18, the J call TRBJ2-7; D is unclear. Looked up from germline, CDR1 is KGHSH and CDR2 is LQKENI. V lost 2 bases, J lost 2 bases, and 13 bases lay in between. The CDR3 loop spans 15 amino acids.

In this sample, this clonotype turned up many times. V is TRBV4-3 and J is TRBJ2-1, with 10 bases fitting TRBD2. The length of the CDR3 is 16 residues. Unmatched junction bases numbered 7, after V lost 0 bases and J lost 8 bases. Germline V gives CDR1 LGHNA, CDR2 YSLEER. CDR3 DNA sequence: TGCGCCAGCAGCCAAGATCCTAGCGGGAGTTTCTATGAGCAGTTCTTC. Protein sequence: CASSQDPSGSFYEQFF.

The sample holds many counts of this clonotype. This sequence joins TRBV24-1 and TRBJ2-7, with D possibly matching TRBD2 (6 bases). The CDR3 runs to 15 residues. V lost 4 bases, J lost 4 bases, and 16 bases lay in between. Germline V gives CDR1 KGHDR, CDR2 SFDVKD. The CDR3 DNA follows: TGTGCCACCAGTGAGCCGGGACTCCAGGGTTACGAGCAGTACTTC. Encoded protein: CATSEPGLQGYEQYF.

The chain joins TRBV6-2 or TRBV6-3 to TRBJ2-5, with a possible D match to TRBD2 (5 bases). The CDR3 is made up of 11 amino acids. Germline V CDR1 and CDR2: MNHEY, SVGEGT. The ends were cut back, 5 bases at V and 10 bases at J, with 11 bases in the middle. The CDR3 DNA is TGTGCCAGCAGTACACTAGAGGACCAGTACTTC. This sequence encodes CASSTLEDQYF.

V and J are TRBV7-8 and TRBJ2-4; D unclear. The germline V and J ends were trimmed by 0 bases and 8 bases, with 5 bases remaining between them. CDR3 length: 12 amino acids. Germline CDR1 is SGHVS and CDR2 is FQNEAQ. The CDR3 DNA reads TGTGCCAGCAGCTTAGCGCCGGACATTCAGTACTTC. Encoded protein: CASSLAPDIQYF.

CDR3 coding DNA: TGTGCCAGCAGTTACTCGTTTGCGGATAATTCACCCCTCCACTTT. It codes for CASSYSFADNSPLHF. The chain links TRBV6-5 to TRBJ1-6; D not resolved. The germline V and J ends were trimmed by 0 bases and 5 bases, with 8 bases remaining between them. Germline CDR1 is MNHEY and CDR2 is SVGAGI. The CDR3 runs 15 residues.

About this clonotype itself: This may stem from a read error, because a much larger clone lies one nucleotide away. CDR3 residues: CASSRTRTDTQYF. In DNA, the CDR3 is TGTGCCAGCAGCCGGACTCGCACAGATACGCAGTATTTT. This chain connects TRBV6-1 to TRBJ2-3; TRBD2 might be the D (5 bases). The germline V gene encodes CDR1 MNHNS and CDR2 SASEGT. The CDR3 sequence is 13 residues long. V lost 6 bases and J lost 1, with 8 bases in between.

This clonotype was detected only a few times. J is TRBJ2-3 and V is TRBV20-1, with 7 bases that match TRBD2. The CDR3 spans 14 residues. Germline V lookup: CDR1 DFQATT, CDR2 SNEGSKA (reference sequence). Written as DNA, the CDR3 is TGCAGCGGCATGGGAGGGTCTGGCACAGATACGCAGTATTTT. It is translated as CSGMGGSGTDTQYF.

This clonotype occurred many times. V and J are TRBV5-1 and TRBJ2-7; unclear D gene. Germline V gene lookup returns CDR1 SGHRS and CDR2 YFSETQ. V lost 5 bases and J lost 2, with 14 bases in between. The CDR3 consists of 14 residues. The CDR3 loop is CASRPGVHTYEQYF. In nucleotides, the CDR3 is TGCGCCAGCAGGCCCGGCGTCCATACCTACGAGCAGTACTTC.

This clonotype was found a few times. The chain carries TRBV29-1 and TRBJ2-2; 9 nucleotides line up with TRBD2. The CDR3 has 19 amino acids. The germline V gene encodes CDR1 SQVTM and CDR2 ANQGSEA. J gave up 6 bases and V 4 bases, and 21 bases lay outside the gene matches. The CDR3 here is CSVGMFSGLASARPGELFF. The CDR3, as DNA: TGCAGCGTTGGAATGTTCTCGGGACTAGCCTCGGCCCGTCCCGGGGAGCTGTTTTTT.

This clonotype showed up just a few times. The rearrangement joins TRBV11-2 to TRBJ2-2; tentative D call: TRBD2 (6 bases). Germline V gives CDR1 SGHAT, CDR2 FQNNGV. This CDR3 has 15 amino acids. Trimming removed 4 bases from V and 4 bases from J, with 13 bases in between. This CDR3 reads CASSSTRDLTGELFF. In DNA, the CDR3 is TGTGCCAGCAGCTCGACTAGAGACCTCACCGGGGAGCTGTTTTTT.

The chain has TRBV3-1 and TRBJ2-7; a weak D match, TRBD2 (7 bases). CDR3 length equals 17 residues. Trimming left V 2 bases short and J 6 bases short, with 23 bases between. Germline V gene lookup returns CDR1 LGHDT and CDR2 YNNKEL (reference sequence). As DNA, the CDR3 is TGTGCCAGCAGCCAATACCCATCCGGGGGGCTAGGTGGCGAGCAGTACTTC. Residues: CASSQYPSGGLGGEQYF.

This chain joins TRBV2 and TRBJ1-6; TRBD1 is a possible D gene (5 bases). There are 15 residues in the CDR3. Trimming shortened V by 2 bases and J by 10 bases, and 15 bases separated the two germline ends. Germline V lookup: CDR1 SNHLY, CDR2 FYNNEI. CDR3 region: CASSESRQGGSPLHF. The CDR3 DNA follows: TGTGCCAGCAGTGAAAGTCGGCAGGGCGGCTCACCCCTCCACTTT.

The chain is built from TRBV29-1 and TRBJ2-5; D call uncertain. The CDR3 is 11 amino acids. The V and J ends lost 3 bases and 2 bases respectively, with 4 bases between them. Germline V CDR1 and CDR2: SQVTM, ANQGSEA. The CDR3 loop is CSVEAQETQYF. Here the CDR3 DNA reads TGCAGCGTTGAGGCACAAGAGACCCAGTACTTC.

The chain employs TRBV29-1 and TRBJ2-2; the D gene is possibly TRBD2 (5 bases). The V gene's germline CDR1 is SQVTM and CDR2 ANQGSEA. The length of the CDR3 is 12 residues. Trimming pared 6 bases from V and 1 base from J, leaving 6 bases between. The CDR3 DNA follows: TGCAGCGTGGACTGGAACACCGGGGAGCTGTTTTTT. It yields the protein CSVDWNTGELFF.

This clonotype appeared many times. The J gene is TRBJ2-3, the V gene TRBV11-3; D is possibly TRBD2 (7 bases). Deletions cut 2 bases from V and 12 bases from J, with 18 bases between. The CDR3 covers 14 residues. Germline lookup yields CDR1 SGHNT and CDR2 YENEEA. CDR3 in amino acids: CASSLTSRGDTQYF. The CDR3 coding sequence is TGTGCCAGCAGCTTAACATCCCGGGGGGACACCCAGTATTTT.

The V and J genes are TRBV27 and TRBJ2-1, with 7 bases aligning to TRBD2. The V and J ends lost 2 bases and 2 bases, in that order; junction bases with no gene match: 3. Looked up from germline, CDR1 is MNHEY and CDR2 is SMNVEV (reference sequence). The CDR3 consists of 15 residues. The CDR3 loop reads CASSLGGRTYNEQFF. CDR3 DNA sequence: TGTGCCAGCAGTTTAGGCGGGAGAACCTACAATGAGCAGTTCTTC.

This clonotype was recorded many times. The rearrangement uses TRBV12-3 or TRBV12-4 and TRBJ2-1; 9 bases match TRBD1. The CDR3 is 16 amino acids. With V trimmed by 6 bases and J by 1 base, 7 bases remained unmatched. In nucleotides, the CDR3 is TGTGCCAGCAGCAGGACAGGGGTGAAATCCTACAATGAGCAGTTCTTC. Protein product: CASSRTGVKSYNEQFF.

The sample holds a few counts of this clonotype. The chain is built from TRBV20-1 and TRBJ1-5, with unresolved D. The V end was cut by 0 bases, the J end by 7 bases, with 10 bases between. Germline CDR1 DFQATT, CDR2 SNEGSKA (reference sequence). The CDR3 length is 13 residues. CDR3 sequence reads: CSAREPGSQPQHF. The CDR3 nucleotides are TGCAGTGCTAGAGAACCAGGCAGCCAGCCCCAGCATTTT.

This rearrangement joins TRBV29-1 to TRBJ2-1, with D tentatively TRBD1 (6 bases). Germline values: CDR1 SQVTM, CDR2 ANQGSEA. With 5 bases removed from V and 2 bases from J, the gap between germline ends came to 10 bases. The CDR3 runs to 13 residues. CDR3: CSVRTGPYNEQFF. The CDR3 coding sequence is TGCAGCGTTCGAACAGGGCCCTACAATGAGCAGTTCTTC.

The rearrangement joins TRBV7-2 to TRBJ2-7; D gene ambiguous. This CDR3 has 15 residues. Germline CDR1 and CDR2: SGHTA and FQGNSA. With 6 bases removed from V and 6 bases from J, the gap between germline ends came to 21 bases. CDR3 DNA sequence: TGTGCCAGCAGTCCACCCGGACGGCGGCCAGGCGAGCAGTACTTC. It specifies CASSPPGRRPGEQYF.

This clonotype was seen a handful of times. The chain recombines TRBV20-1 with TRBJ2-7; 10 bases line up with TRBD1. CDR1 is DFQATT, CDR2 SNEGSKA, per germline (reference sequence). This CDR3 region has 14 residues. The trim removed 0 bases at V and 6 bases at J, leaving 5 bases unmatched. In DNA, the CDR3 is TGCAGTGCTAGAGATGGGACAGGGGTCCGCGAGCAGTACTTC. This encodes CSARDGTGVREQYF.

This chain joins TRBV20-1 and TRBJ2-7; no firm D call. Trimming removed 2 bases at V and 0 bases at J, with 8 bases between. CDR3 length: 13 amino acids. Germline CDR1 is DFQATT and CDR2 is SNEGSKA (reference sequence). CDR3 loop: CSARKRSSYEQYF. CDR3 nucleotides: TGCAGTGCTAGAAAGCGAAGCTCCTACGAGCAGTACTTC.